Following are 9 T cell receptor beta chains from one sample sequenced in a study of T cell repertoires in cytomegalovirus infection. TCRdb re-derived calls from the reads in MiXCR, one entry per CDR3 protein. The repertoire holds under 850,000 distinct CDR3 sequences, about 40% seen once, with around 2.6% in the top ten. Sequencing was done on a sample of PBMCs. The receptors were sampled from a human donor in good health (CMV status not recorded). Some clones in this sample may be carry-over from other donors' samples.

This clonotype has only a few counts. The chain's CDR3 is CASRHGQGGGYTF. The CDR3 DNA is TGTGCCAGCAGACACGGACAGGGAGGAGGCTACACCTTC. The chain uses TRBV12-3 or TRBV12-4 and TRBJ1-2; 8 positions agree with TRBD1. The trim removed 6 bases at V and 8 bases at J, leaving 8 bases unmatched. This CDR3 contains 13 residues.

The genes are TRBV6-7 and TRBJ2-3; a weak D match, TRBD1 (5 bases). TRBV6-7 is assigned to the ORF class and has an uncertain function. The CDR3 contains 13 residues. Deletions cut 0 bases from V and 5 bases from J, with 6 bases between. CDR3 region: CASSYSDIDTQYF. CDR3 in DNA: TGTGCCAGCAGTTACTCGGACATAGATACGCAGTATTTT.

Comments on this clonotype: With a much larger clone just one base away, this may be a read error. V usage is TRBV7-9 and J usage is TRBJ2-5, with a tentative D call TRBD2 (6 bases). This CDR3 spans 14 amino acids. The germline gives CDR1 SEHNR, CDR2 FQNEAQ (reference sequence). Deletions cut 4 bases from V and 8 bases from J, with 17 bases between. The CDR3: CASSSGGGGDTQYF. The CDR3 nucleotides read TGTGCCAGCAGCTCCGGGGGTGGCGGGGATACCCAGTACTTC.

This clonotype appeared a few times. The V call is TRBV5-8, the J call TRBJ1-1; D call uncertain. The CDR3 has 14 amino acids. Per the germline V gene, CDR1 is SGHTS and CDR2 is YDEGEE. The V end lost 2 bases, the J end lost 1 base, and 9 bases lay between the germline ends. The CDR3 DNA follows: TGTGCCAGCAGCTTATACGGTAGGAACACTGAAGCTTTCTTT. Amino acid sequence: CASSLYGRNTEAFF. The full variable domain, completed using reference TRBV5-8 and TRBJ1-1, is EAGVTQSPTHLIKTRGQQATLRCSPISGHTSVYWYQQALGLGLQFLLWYDEGEERNRGNFPPRFSGRQFPNYSSELNVNALELEDSALYLCASSLYGRNTEAFFGQGTRLTVV.

The chain joins TRBV6-1 to TRBJ2-4, with D perhaps TRBD2 (5 bases). The V end lost 7 bases, the J end lost 0 bases, and 7 bases lay between the germline ends. Germline lookup yields CDR1 MNHNS and CDR2 SASEGT. CDR3 length equals 13 residues. The CDR3 is CASKGVAKNIQYF. As DNA, the CDR3 is TGTGCCAGCAAGGGAGTAGCCAAAAACATTCAGTACTTC.

J is TRBJ1-1 and V is TRBV24-1; 9 bases align to TRBD1. Germline lookup yields CDR1 KGHDR and CDR2 SFDVKD. V lost 2 bases to trimming and J lost 5 bases; unmatched junction nucleotides: 5. The CDR3 extends over 15 amino acids. Written as DNA, the CDR3 is TGTGCCACCAGTGATTCCGGACAGGGGCATACTGAAGCTTTCTTT. This sequence encodes CATSDSGQGHTEAFF.

This clonotype was found many times. This sequence joins TRBV7-6 and TRBJ1-6; D gene uncertain. This CDR3 is built from 15 residues. From germline, CDR1 is SGHVS and CDR2 FNYEAQ. V was cut by 0 bases and J by 5 bases, with 8 bases left in between. The CDR3 DNA is TGTGCCAGCAGCTTAGCGCCGGATAATAATTCACCCCTCCACTTT. As protein: CASSLAPDNNSPLHF.

V gene TRBV11-3 combines with J gene TRBJ2-7, with D possibly TRBD1 on 6 matching bases. Between the trimmed V and J ends, which lost 5 bases and 3 bases, there was a span of 17 bases. Germline V gene lookup returns CDR1 SGHNT and CDR2 YENEEA. The CDR3 runs to 15 residues. The CDR3 DNA follows: TGTGCCAGCAGCCCCGGGACAAGCAACGTCTACGAGCAGTACTTC. It encodes CASSPGTSNVYEQYF.

This clonotype has only a few counts. This chain connects TRBV5-1 to TRBJ2-4; TRBD2 might be the D (6 bases). Trimming removed 3 bases at V and 3 bases at J, with 10 bases between. The CDR3 spans 14 residues. Looked up from germline, CDR1 is SGHRS and CDR2 is YFSETQ. CDR3 bases: TGCGCCAGCAGCTCGGGAGTGGGCAAAAACATTCAGTACTTC. Its translation: CASSSGVGKNIQYF. Looking up the rest from reference TRBV5-1 and TRBJ2-4 gives the full variable domain: KAGVTQTPRYLIKTRGQQVTLSCSPISGHRSVSWYQQTPGQGLQFLFEYFSETQRNKGNFPGRFSGRQFSNSRSEMNVSTLELGDSALYLCASSSGVGKNIQYFGAGTRLSVL.